Each of the 31 T cell receptor beta chains below was sequenced from the same sample in a study of cytomegalovirus exposure and HLA in healthy donors. PCR involved 60 Vbeta and 13 Jbeta primers. Clones were read by immunoSEQ multiplex PCR, and TCRdb kept only the in-frame ones, dropping some. Here the sample spans hundreds of thousands of clones, 75% to 90% being singletons. Specimen: PBMCs. These receptor sequences come from a woman between 18 and 29 years old in good health and CMV-seronegative.

CDR3 nucleotides: TGTGCCAGCAGCGACGGGCTAACTAGCGTAGAAGAGACCCAGTACTTC. This gives the protein CASSDGLTSVEETQYF. The V gene is TRBV7-8, the J gene TRBJ2-5, with 7 bases matching TRBD2. The CDR3 has 16 residues. Trimming took 5 bases from V and 3 from J; bases not matched to a gene: 12. Germline V CDR1 and CDR2: SGHVS, FQNEAQ.

V usage is TRBV10-2 and J usage is TRBJ2-3, with a weak D call TRBD2 (5 bases). V was shortened by 9 bases and J by 0 bases, with 13 bases between the two germline ends. From germline, CDR1 is WSHSY and CDR2 SAAADI. The length of the CDR3 is 14 residues. In nucleotides, the CDR3 is TGCGCCAGTAAGCGGTCAGCTAGCACAGATACGCAGTATTTT. Protein product: CASKRSASTDTQYF.

The chain recombines TRBV5-4 with TRBJ1-1; D uncertain. CDR3 length equals 17 residues. Germline values: CDR1 SGHNT, CDR2 YYREEE (reference sequence). Trimming shortened V by 6 bases and J by 4 bases, and 25 bases separated the two germline ends. CDR3 coding DNA: TGTGCCAGCAACCTGAGACCCCAACAAGTAGGAGTCACTGAAGCTTTCTTT. This sequence encodes CASNLRPQQVGVTEAFF.

The chain employs TRBV15 and TRBJ2-7; 8 positions agree with TRBD1. V was clipped by 4 bases and J by 7 bases; unmatched bases: 12. The CDR3 runs to 15 residues. Germline V gene data show CDR1 as LNHNV and CDR2 as YYDKDF (reference sequence). The CDR3 nucleotides are TGTGCCACCAGCATATACAAAGGACAGGGCGTAGAGCAGTACTTC. As protein: CATSIYKGQGVEQYF.

This sequence joins TRBV10-1 and TRBJ2-1; D call uncertain. Germline loops: CDR1 WNHNN, CDR2 SYGVQD (reference sequence). The length of the CDR3 is 18 residues. V gave up 0 bases and J gave up 0 bases, with 15 bases separating them. The CDR3 nucleotides are TGCGCCAGCAGTGAGTCTTTCCCAGGCGCGAGCTCCTACAATGAGCAGTTCTTC. Its protein is CASSESFPGASSYNEQFF.

This chain connects TRBV5-8 to TRBJ1-3; no definite D call. This CDR3 spans 11 amino acids. V was pared by 10 bases and J by 4 bases, with 9 bases between. Germline assignment: CDR1 SGHTS and CDR2 YDEGEE. In DNA form, the CDR3 reads TGTGCCGTCCCTTCGGGAAACACCATATATTTT. Translated, it gives CAVPSGNTIYF.

A single count supports this clone. The limits of the CDR3 on the DNA are not certain, so only TCRdb's listed CDR3 is given. V usage is TRBV21-1 and J usage is TRBJ1-5. TRBV21-1 corresponds to a pseudogene. The CDR3 is 15 residues long, counting both termini. The CDR3 loop reads CANSRVGYGNQPQHF.

J is TRBJ1-1 and V is TRBV20-1; a possible D gene is TRBD1 (5 bases). The CDR3 is 11 amino acids. Germline V gene data show CDR1 as DFQATT and CDR2 as SNEGSKA (reference sequence). V was shortened by 8 bases and J by 11 bases, with 18 bases between the two germline ends. In DNA form, the CDR3 reads TGCAGTTTAATGGGGCCGACAGTTGCTTTCTTT. It codes for CSLMGPTVAFF.

This rearrangement joins TRBV5-8 to TRBJ2-5; a possible D gene is TRBD1 (5 bases). TRBJ2-7 explains the end of the DNA better; the J call may be wrong. The CDR3 is 13 amino acids. CDR1 and CDR2 from the germline V gene are SGHTS and YDEGEE. CDR3 coding DNA: TGTGCCAGCAGCTTGGGGCAGGGTGACGAGCAGTACTTC. This encodes CASSLGQGDEQYF.

The chain is built from TRBV7-8 and TRBJ2-7, with a tentative D call TRBD1 (6 bases). Trimming cost V 1 base and J 2 bases, with 12 bases left between them. The CDR3 spans 15 residues. Germline V gives CDR1 SGHVS, CDR2 FQNEAQ. The CDR3, as DNA: TGTGCCAGCAGCTTAGAGGGGGACGGAGCCTACGAGCAGTACTTC. Protein: CASSLEGDGAYEQYF.

CDR3 region: CASSSGLEFTYTQYF. The CDR3 DNA reads TGTGCCAGCAGCTCCGGACTAGAATTTACGTATACGCAGTATTTT. The V gene is TRBV7-9, the J gene TRBJ2-3; 7 nucleotides agree with TRBD2. Trimming at V came to 4 bases and at J to 7 bases, leaving 11 bases not matched to a gene. The V gene's germline CDR1 is SEHNR and CDR2 FQNEAQ (reference sequence). The CDR3 covers 15 residues. The full variable domain, with the rest looked up from reference TRBV7-9 and TRBJ2-3, is DTGVSQNPRHKITKRGQNVTFRCDPISEHNRLYWYRQTLGQGPEFLTYFQNEAQLEKSRLLSDRFSAERPKGSFSTLEIQRTEQGDSAMYLCASSSGLEFTYTQYFGPGTRLTVL.

This clone was seen once. The rearrangement joins TRBV9 to TRBJ2-3; maybe TRBD2 (6 bases). Germline CDR1 reads SGDLS; CDR2 reads YYNGEE. The CDR3 is made up of 13 amino acids. V was pared by 3 bases and J by 4 bases, with 9 bases between. CDR3 protein: CASSGRVADTQYF. The CDR3 coding sequence is TGTGCCAGCAGCGGGAGGGTGGCAGATACGCAGTATTTT.

The chain is built from TRBV14 and TRBJ1-2, with TRBD1 as a possible D gene (6 bases). This CDR3 is 12 amino acids long. The germline V gene encodes CDR1 SGHDN and CDR2 FVKESK. V lost 3 bases to trimming and J lost 7 bases, with 9 bases between them. The CDR3 coding sequence is TGTGCCAGCAGCCAGACGACAGGTGGCTACACCTTC. Its translation: CASSQTTGGYTF.

This sequence joins TRBV4-2 and TRBJ2-3; TRBD2 matches at 7 bases. V was pared by 0 bases and J by 2 bases, with 2 bases of the junction left unmatched. Germline CDR1 and CDR2: LGHNA and YNFKEQ. This CDR3 is built from 15 residues. The CDR3 here is CASSQDGDYTDTQYF. In nucleotides, the CDR3 is TGTGCCAGCAGCCAAGACGGGGACTACACAGATACGCAGTATTTT.

About this clone: One junction end disagrees with the germline gene, perhaps due to a read error. At the DNA level, this CDR3 is encoded by other sequences in the same sample as well. In DNA form, the CDR3 reads TGCGCCAGCAGCCAAGCCCTAGCGATCTCCTACGAGCAGTATTTC. This sequence encodes CASSQALAISYEQYF. V usage is TRBV4-1 and J usage is TRBJ2-7, with D possibly being TRBD2 (6 bases). The CDR3 runs to 15 residues. The V gene's germline CDR1 is MGHRA and CDR2 YSYEKL.

This clone was seen a few times. The chain is built from TRBV7-8 and TRBJ2-5; the D is unclear. Germline V gives CDR1 SGHVS, CDR2 FQNEAQ. This CDR3 has 14 residues. V was pared by 0 bases and J by 2 bases, with 7 bases between. This chain's CDR3 is CASSLAVHQETQYF. DNA for the CDR3: TGTGCCAGCAGCTTAGCGGTACATCAAGAGACCCAGTACTTC.

The chain is built from TRBV7-2 and TRBJ2-7; D perhaps matches TRBD2 (5 bases). Trimming left V 3 bases short and J 5 bases short, with 20 bases between. The CDR3 is 16 amino acids. Germline V gene lookup returns CDR1 SGHTA and CDR2 FQGNSA. This chain's CDR3 is CASSFIRDTLNDEQYF. The DNA for the CDR3 is TGTGCCAGCAGCTTCATCCGGGATACATTAAATGACGAGCAGTACTTC.

The rearrangement uses TRBV7-2 and TRBJ1-3; 7 bases match TRBD1. J was trimmed by 0 bases and V by 5 bases; bases with no gene match: 7. CDR1 and CDR2 (germline): SGHTA, FQGNSA. The CDR3 loop spans 16 amino acids. CDR3 sequence: CASSMQTGVSGNTIYF. In DNA, the CDR3 is TGTGCCAGCAGCATGCAAACAGGGGTCTCTGGAAACACCATATATTTT.

This clone has just one count. The chain employs TRBV5-4 and TRBJ2-7; no firm D call. Trimming removed 2 bases at V and 0 bases at J, with 12 bases between. The CDR3 consists of 15 residues. CDR1 is SGHNT and CDR2 is YYREEE in the germline V gene (reference sequence). CDR3 sequence reads: CASSFNQVSSYEQYF. CDR3 nucleotides: TGTGCCAGCAGCTTTAATCAGGTTAGCTCCTACGAGCAGTACTTC.

This clone was seen only once. The chain recombines TRBV7-6 with TRBJ1-2, with 8 positions matching TRBD1. CDR1 SGHVS and CDR2 FNYEAQ come from the germline V gene. V lost 5 bases, J lost 4 bases, and 9 bases stayed unmatched. CDR3 size: 15 residues. DNA of the CDR3: TGTGCCAGCAGCGGTCAGGGGGCCTCTTCCTATGGCTACACCTTC. Protein product: CASSGQGASSYGYTF.

This chain links TRBV30 with TRBJ2-1; D gene ambiguous. The CDR3 contains 11 residues. V was pared by 3 bases and J by 10 bases, with 10 bases between. Germline CDR1 is GTSNPN and CDR2 is SVGIG (reference sequence). The CDR3 loop is CAWSALEEQFF. The CDR3 nucleotides are TGTGCCTGGAGCGCTCTAGAAGAGCAGTTCTTC. Variable domain in full (rest from reference TRBV30 and TRBJ2-1): SQTIHQWPATLVQPVGSPLSLECTVEGTSNPNLYWYRQAAGRGLQLLFYSVGIGQISSEVPQNLSASRPQDRQFILSSKKLLLSDSGFYLCAWSALEEQFFGPGTRLTVL.

The chain is built from TRBV7-9 and TRBJ2-2; D unclear. Germline CDR1 is SEHNR and CDR2 is FQNEAQ (reference sequence). With 5 bases removed from V and 6 bases from J, the gap between germline ends came to 7 bases. This CDR3 is built from 12 residues. The CDR3 is CASSEQPGELFF. CDR3 nucleotide sequence: TGTGCCAGCAGCGAGCAACCCGGGGAGCTGTTTTTT.

The gene calls are TRBV7-7 and TRBJ2-3; TRBD2 might be the D (7 bases). The CDR3 totals 15 residues. From germline, CDR1 is SSHAT and CDR2 FNYEAQ (reference sequence). V was clipped by 4 bases and J by 7 bases, with 18 bases between them. CDR3 amino acids: CASSSYLGGGNTQYF. CDR3 DNA: TGTGCCAGCAGCTCCTACTTGGGAGGGGGGAATACGCAGTATTTT.

A remark on this clone: At one of its ends the junction is not consistent with the germline gene, which may arise from a read error. V usage is TRBV18 and J usage is TRBJ1-1, with 7 bases that match TRBD1. In germline, CDR1 is KGHSH, CDR2 LQKENI. The CDR3 length is 12 residues. The CDR3, as DNA: TGTGCCAGCTCATACCAAGGACAGGTTATATCTTTC. Residues: CASSYQGQVISF.

The V gene is TRBV7-9, the J gene TRBJ2-7, with 13 bases identical to TRBD2. This CDR3 region has 16 residues. In germline, CDR1 is SEHNR, CDR2 FQNEAQ (reference sequence). Trimming cost V 5 bases and J 2 bases; bases outside gene matches: 6. The CDR3, as DNA: TGTGCCAGCAGCGCACCGGGACTAGCGGGGACCTACGAGCAGTACTTC. It encodes CASSAPGLAGTYEQYF.

The rearrangement links TRBV11-3 to TRBJ2-2; no clear D gene. The CDR3 sequence is 15 residues long. The V gene's germline CDR1 is SGHNT and CDR2 YENEEA. V was shortened by 4 bases and J by 0 bases, with 9 bases between the two germline ends. The CDR3 sequence: CASSSVFANTGELFF. Here the CDR3 DNA reads TGTGCCAGCAGCTCAGTCTTCGCGAACACCGGGGAGCTGTTTTTT.

J is TRBJ2-6 and V is TRBV4-3; D is undetermined. This CDR3 has 16 residues. V dropped 1 base and J dropped 0 bases, with 7 bases sitting between them. Germline-derived CDR1 and CDR2 are LGHNA and YSLEER. The CDR3 region is CASSQGEISGANVLTF. The CDR3 nucleotides read TGCGCCAGCAGCCAAGGTGAGATCTCTGGGGCCAACGTCCTGACTTTC.

V and J are TRBV27 and TRBJ1-3; tentatively, D is TRBD1 (5 bases). Germline CDR1 MNHEY, CDR2 SMNVEV (reference sequence). V lost 3 bases, J lost 4 bases, and 10 bases lay in between. The CDR3 runs to 14 residues. The CDR3 reads CASSLGQGGNTIYF. The DNA for the CDR3 is TGTGCCAGCAGTTTGGGGCAGGGAGGAAACACCATATATTTT.

The genes are TRBV7-9 and TRBJ2-7; maybe TRBD1 (6 bases). The CDR3 loop spans 12 amino acids. The V end lost 4 bases, the J end lost 6 bases, and 10 bases lay between the germline ends. Germline CDR1 SEHNR, CDR2 FQNEAQ (reference sequence). DNA for the CDR3: TGTGCCAGCAGCTATACAGGGATCGAGCAGTACTTC. Its translation is CASSYTGIEQYF.

V and J are TRBV4-3 and TRBJ2-7, with 8 positions matching TRBD1. Germline V gives CDR1 LGHNA, CDR2 YSLEER. The CDR3 runs to 14 residues. Unmatched junction bases numbered 7, after V lost 3 bases and J lost 6 bases. The CDR3 protein is CASSQAYRGTEQYF. The CDR3 DNA reads TGCGCCAGCAGCCAGGCGTACAGGGGGACCGAGCAGTACTTC.

V gene TRBV7-2 combines with J gene TRBJ2-3, with 8 bases fitting TRBD2. J gave up 4 bases and V 7 bases, and 13 bases lay outside the gene matches. The CDR3 is 16 residues long. Looked up from germline, CDR1 is SGHTA and CDR2 is FQGNSA. The CDR3 sequence is CASTFFTGLVSDTQYF. The CDR3 DNA follows: TGTGCCAGCACCTTCTTCACGGGACTAGTGTCAGATACGCAGTATTTT.